Reported below is one TCR beta chain. Per the authors' pipeline: Nucleated cell number was recorded as an estimate derived from reference gene primer amplification. Assay used: immunoSEQ multiplex PCR; TCRdb lists only in-frame clones, some missing. From that table come the V and J calls and clone size; the DNA was used to work out D and trimming. The sample records approximately 11,000 clones, 75% to 85% being singletons. V was clipped by 3 bases and J by 7 bases, with 18 bases between them. The germline V gene encodes CDR1 MNHEY and CDR2 SMNVEV (reference sequence). This CDR3 has 15 residues. The data were obtained in a study of blood T cell repertoires in COVID-19. About the study: Donors in the United States, Italy and Spain gave samples during acute or convalescent COVID-19. From T cells, B-cell-depleted T cells, or PBMCs came the material, which was cDNA or gDNA.

V gene TRBV27 combines with J gene TRBJ1-1, with D maybe TRBD1 (6 bases). The receptor comes from an older woman with acute or convalescent COVID-19. Material for sequencing was peripheral blood. Here the CDR3 reads CASSFFPPTGGEAFF. The DNA for the CDR3 is TGTGCCAGCAGTTTCTTCCCCCCGACAGGTGGTGAAGCTTTCTTT.